The 5 T cell receptor beta chains presented below share a single source sample, sequenced in a study of cytomegalovirus exposure and HLA in healthy donors. A multiplex PCR was run with 60 Vbeta primers and 13 Jbeta primers. This table comes from immunoSEQ multiplex PCR, and its TCRdb copy is limited to in-frame clones, with some not included. The table records approximately 150,000 clones, 82% of them present only once. Input material: PBMCs. The receptors derive from a man aged 50 to 59 in good health and CMV-seropositive.

For the CDR3, the DNA is TGTGCCAGCAGCCAAGATCGGGATAGCCCGTACATTCAGTACTTC. Its protein product is CASSQDRDSPYIQYF. V and J are TRBV4-2 and TRBJ2-4, with D maybe TRBD2 (5 bases). The ends were cut back, 0 bases at V and 8 bases at J, with 14 bases in the middle. The CDR3 is 15 amino acids. The germline V gene encodes CDR1 LGHNA and CDR2 YNFKEQ.

This chain uses TRBV19 with TRBJ1-3; weak D call: TRBD1 (5 bases). CDR1 is LNHDA, CDR2 SQIVND, per germline (reference sequence). V was clipped by 10 bases and J by 4 bases, with 11 bases between them. This CDR3 spans 12 amino acids. This chain's CDR3 is CATRQLGNTIYF. The CDR3 DNA follows: TGTGCCACCCGACAGCTCGGAAACACCATATATTTT. The whole variable domain, remainder taken from reference TRBV19 and TRBJ1-3, is DGGITQSPKYLFRKEGQNVTLSCEQNLNHDAMYWYRQDPGQGLRLIYYSQIVNDFQKGDIAEGYSVSREKKESFPLTVTSAQKNPTAFYLCATRQLGNTIYFGEGSWLTVV.

The chain employs TRBV5-4 and TRBJ1-3; 7 positions agree with TRBD1. This CDR3 has 14 residues. The germline V gene encodes CDR1 SGHNT and CDR2 YYREEE (reference sequence). V lost 4 bases and J lost 2; bases outside the gene matches: 3. The CDR3 is CASSRGTAGNTIYF. Written as DNA, the CDR3 is TGTGCCAGCAGCCGAGGGACAGCTGGAAACACCATATATTTT.

V and J are TRBV28 and TRBJ2-2; 7 nucleotides align to TRBD1. The V and J ends lost 10 bases and 5 bases, in that order; junction bases with no gene match: 7. This CDR3 spans 13 amino acids. In germline, CDR1 is MDHEN, CDR2 SYDVKM. This CDR3 reads CAIGDRVTGELFF. CDR3 nucleotides: TGTGCCATTGGGGACAGAGTTACCGGGGAGCTGTTTTTT.

The V gene is TRBV2, the J gene TRBJ2-5, with 9 nucleotides matching TRBD1. Trimming took 7 bases from V and 3 from J; bases not matched to a gene: 6. The CDR3 spans 14 residues. The germline CDR1 and CDR2 sequences are SNHLY and FYNNEI. The CDR3: CASNPQGAKETQYF. As DNA, the CDR3 is TGTGCCAGCAATCCACAGGGGGCAAAAGAGACCCAGTACTTC. The whole variable domain, remainder taken from reference TRBV2 and TRBJ2-5, is EPEVTQTPSHQVTQMGQEVILRCVPISNHLYFYWYRQILGQKVEFLVSFYNNEISEKSEIFDDQFSVERPDGSNFTLKIRSTKLEDSAMYFCASNPQGAKETQYFGPGTRLLVL.